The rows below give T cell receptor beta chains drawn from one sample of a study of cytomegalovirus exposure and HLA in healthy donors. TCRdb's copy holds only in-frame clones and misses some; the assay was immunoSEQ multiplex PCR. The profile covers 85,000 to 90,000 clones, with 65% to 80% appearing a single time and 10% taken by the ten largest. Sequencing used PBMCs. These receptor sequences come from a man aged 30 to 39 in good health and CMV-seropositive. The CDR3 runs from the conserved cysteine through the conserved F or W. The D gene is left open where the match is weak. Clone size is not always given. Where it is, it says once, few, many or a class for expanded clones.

DNA: TGTGCCAGCAGTTACGACACGACAGGGATTAATGAAAAACTGTTTTTT; CDR3: CASSYDTTGINEKLFF; J: TRBJ1-4; size: .; V: TRBV6-6; D: TRBD1
DNA: TGTGCCAGCAGCTTAGTCCGAAGCTGGGCCTCGAGAGACGCCGGGGAGCTGTTTTTT; CDR3: CASSLVRSWASRDAGELFF; J: TRBJ2-2; size: .; V: TRBV7-6; D: .
DNA: TGTGCCAGCAGGCCCGCCGGGACACCTAACTACGAGCAGTACTTC; CDR3: CASRPAGTPNYEQYF; J: TRBJ2-7; size: .; V: TRBV6-1; D: .
DNA: TGTGCCAGCAGTCGATCCCTTGGAGGGGAGCAGTACTTC; CDR3: CASSRSLGGEQYF; J: TRBJ2-7; size: .; V: TRBV6-5; D: .
DNA: TGTGCCAGCAGTAGGGACAGCTTCAATGAGCAGTTCTTC; CDR3: CASSRDSFNEQFF; J: TRBJ2-1; size: .; V: TRBV6-6; D: TRBD1
DNA: TGTGCCTCCCTGGGGGGACAGGGGCTCCTGGGCTATGGCTACACCTTC; CDR3: CASLGGQGLLGYGYTF; J: TRBJ1-2; size: .; V: TRBV30; D: TRBD1
DNA: TGTTCCAGCAGCTCTAATATCTACGGGGTAGGAGAAAAACTGTTTTTT; CDR3: CSSSSNIYGVGEKLFF; J: TRBJ1-4; size: few; V: TRBV7-9; D: .
DNA: TGCAGCGTTCAGACAGGGCTTGGTAATTCACCCCTCCACTTT; CDR3: CSVQTGLGNSPLHF; J: TRBJ1-6; size: few; V: TRBV29-1; D: TRBD1
DNA: TGTGCCAGCAGCCAAGGGGCCTCCTACGAGCAGTACTTC; CDR3: CASSQGASYEQYF; J: TRBJ2-7; size: .; V: TRBV14; D: .
DNA: TGTGCCATCAGTGAAACTGTAGCTAATCAGCCCCAGCATTTT; CDR3: CAISETVANQPQHF; J: TRBJ1-5; size: few; V: TRBV10-3; D: .
DNA: TGTGCCAGCAGCGTGGGGACAGCGAACACTGAAGCTTTCTTT; CDR3: CASSVGTANTEAFF; J: TRBJ1-1; size: .; V: TRBV9; D: TRBD1
DNA: TGTGCCAGCAGCTTGGGGGGACAGGGGAATGGCTACACCTTC; CDR3: CASSLGGQGNGYTF; J: TRBJ1-2; size: once; V: TRBV7-2; D: TRBD1
DNA: TGTGCCTGGAGTGTACTGGCGGGACAGGGAGGAGAAAAACTGTTTTTT; CDR3: CAWSVLAGQGGEKLFF; J: TRBJ1-4; size: .; V: TRBV30; D: TRBD1
DNA: TGTGCCAGCAGAGCAAACAGAAACCGAAACACCATATATTTT; CDR3: CASRANRNRNTIYF; J: TRBJ1-3; size: .; V: TRBV2; D: .
DNA: TGTGCCAGCGGACGCGGGGACTATGGCTACACCTTC; CDR3: CASGRGDYGYTF; J: TRBJ1-2; size: .; V: TRBV7-9; D: .
DNA: TGTGCCAGCAGCACACAGGGGGCGAACACCGGGGAGCTGTTTTTT; CDR3: CASSTQGANTGELFF; J: TRBJ2-2; size: .; V: TRBV7-8; D: TRBD1
DNA: TGCGCCAGCAGCCGATACCTGGAGACTGAAGCTTTCTTT; CDR3: CASSRYLETEAFF; J: TRBJ1-1; size: .; V: TRBV5-1; D: .
DNA: TGCAGTGCTTCAGGGGACACTGAAGCTTTCTTT; CDR3: CSASGDTEAFF; J: TRBJ1-1; size: .; V: TRBV20-1; D: .
DNA: TGTGCCAGCAGCTCAACAGGGTCTGGGGCCAACGTCCTGACTTTC; CDR3: CASSSTGSGANVLTF; J: TRBJ2-6; size: few; V: TRBV5-6; D: .
DNA: TGCGCCAGCAGCCAAGGCTTGCGAAAACTGTTTTTT; CDR3: CASSQGLRKLFF; J: TRBJ1-4; size: .; V: TRBV4-1; D: .
DNA: TGTGCCACCTTACGGTCTGTGGGGAGCTACGAGCAGTACTTC; CDR3: CATLRSVGSYEQYF; J: TRBJ2-7; size: few; V: TRBV10-3; D: .
DNA: TGTGCCAGCACCAAGCTACCCTCGGGCACAGATACGCAGTATTTT; CDR3: CASTKLPSGTDTQYF; J: TRBJ2-3; size: .; V: TRBV9; D: .
DNA: TGTGCCAGCAGCTTGCGGGGACAGGGGGCGTCGAGGGGCGAGCAGTACTTC; CDR3: CASSLRGQGASRGEQYF; J: TRBJ2-7; size: .; V: TRBV5-5; D: TRBD1
DNA: TGTGCCTGGGTAGCGGGGGGGCGTTTCGAGCAGTACTTC; CDR3: CAWVAGGRFEQYF; J: TRBJ2-7; size: .; V: TRBV30; D: TRBD2
DNA: TGCGCCAGCAGCTCACAGGGTCAAGAGACCCAGTACTTC; CDR3: CASSSQGQETQYF; J: TRBJ2-5; size: .; V: TRBV5-1; D: .
DNA: TGTGCCAGCAGCCATGGCCGGGACAGGGAGATTAATTCACCCCTCCACTTT; CDR3: CASSHGRDREINSPLHF; J: TRBJ1-6; size: .; V: TRBV9; D: TRBD1
DNA: TGTGCCAGCAGCTCAACGACTAGCGGGGGAGGGCAGGGGCAGTTCTTC; CDR3: CASSSTTSGGGQGQFF; J: TRBJ2-1; size: .; V: TRBV7-9; D: TRBD2
DNA: TGTGCCAGCAGTCAGGGCAAGATGAACACTGAAGCTTTCTTT; CDR3: CASSQGKMNTEAFF; J: TRBJ1-1; size: .; V: TRBV2; D: .
DNA: TGTGCCAGTAGTACCGGGACAGGTAGCAATCAGCCCCAGCATTTT; CDR3: CASSTGTGSNQPQHF; J: TRBJ1-5; size: .; V: TRBV19; D: TRBD1